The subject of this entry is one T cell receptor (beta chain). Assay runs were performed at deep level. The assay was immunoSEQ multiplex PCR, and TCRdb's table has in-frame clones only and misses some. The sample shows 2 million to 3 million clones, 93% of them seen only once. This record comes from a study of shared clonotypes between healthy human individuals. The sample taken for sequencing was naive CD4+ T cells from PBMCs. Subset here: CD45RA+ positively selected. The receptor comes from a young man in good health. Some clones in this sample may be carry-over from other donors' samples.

CDR3 DNA: TGCAGCGTTGGACCAGGGATCCAAGAGACCCAGTACTTC. Translated: CSVGPGIQETQYF. The chain uses TRBV29-1 and TRBJ2-5, with D maybe TRBD1 (5 bases). From germline, CDR1 is SQVTM and CDR2 ANQGSEA. The CDR3 totals 13 residues. V was cut by 4 bases and J by 1 base, with 10 bases left in between.